This T cell receptor beta chain stems from a study of T cells in Graves' hyperthyroidism and ophthalmopathy. Used for diagnoses were clinical symptoms, serum thyroxine and TRAb, thyroid ultrasound and orbital computed tomography. RNA transcripts served as the template for amplifying TCR beta CDR3 regions. HTBI primers were used for first-round RT-PCR of the TCR CDR3. TCRdb fed the multiplex PCR reads into MiXCR, producing one record per CDR3 protein. The sample has about 610,000 distinct CDR3 sequences, about a sixth seen once. This CDR3 has 14 residues. The germline CDR1 and CDR2 sequences are SNHLY and FYNNEI. Unmatched junction bases numbered 5, after V lost 8 bases and J lost 3 bases. Broader study findings: Most thyroid clonotypes that were expanded above 0.001 also turned up in blood.

This clonotype was seen ten or more times. As yet, its antigen is unknown. The receptor comes from a woman in her 40s with Graves' ophthalmopathy. This sequence joins TRBV2 and TRBJ1-3; 9 bases agree with TRBD1. Input material: blood. The CDR3 protein is CASQTGGLGNTIYF. The CDR3 DNA is TGTGCCAGCCAAACAGGGGGCCTTGGAAACACCATATATTTT. Using reference TRBV2 and TRBJ1-3 for the parts outside the CDR3, the full variable domain is EPEVTQTPSHQVTQMGQEVILRCVPISNHLYFYWYRQILGQKVEFLVSFYNNEISEKSEIFDDQFSVERPDGSNFTLKIRSTKLEDSAMYFCASQTGGLGNTIYFGEGSWLTVV.